Reported below is one T cell receptor beta chain. Its antigen is as yet unknown. An end of the junction does not agree with germline; a read error may underlie this. This entry comes from a study of glioma-infiltrating T cells. Study-wide results and caveats: Tissue-blood divergence was below expectation in non-neoplastic patients, above in gliomas. Only very few CDR3 sequences appeared in both tissue and blood.

Per germline, CDR1 KGHSH and CDR2 LQKENI. The CDR3 runs 15 residues. The iRepertoire nested amplicon-rescue multiplex PCR amplified TCR alpha and beta CDR3s from RNA. Tissue mRNA or PBMC total RNA, 100-400 ng, went into one-step reverse transcription and amplification. One entry per CDR3 protein, called by TCRdb with MiXCR from the multiplex PCR reads. This sample has about 180,000 distinct CDR3 sequences, with 43% found just once. This rearrangement joins TRBV18 to TRBJ2-7, with 9 nucleotides matching TRBD1. What was sequenced was glioma tissue, nonneoplastic brain tissue, or PBMCs (not recorded which). The TCR comes from a human donor with low-grade glioma or glioblastoma, undergoing nonglioma brain surgery, or in good health (not recorded which). The CDR3 nucleotides read TGTGCCAACTCACCGACAGGGGGAATGCCCTACGAGCAGTACTTC. Translation gives CANSPTGGMPYEQYF. Drawing the rest from reference TRBV18 and TRBJ2-7, the complete variable domain is NAGVMQNPRHLVRRRGQEARLRCSPMKGHSHVYWYRQLPEEGLKFMVYLQKENIIDESGMPKERFSAEFPKEGPSILRIQQVVRGDSAAYFCANSPTGGMPYEQYFGPGTRLTVT.